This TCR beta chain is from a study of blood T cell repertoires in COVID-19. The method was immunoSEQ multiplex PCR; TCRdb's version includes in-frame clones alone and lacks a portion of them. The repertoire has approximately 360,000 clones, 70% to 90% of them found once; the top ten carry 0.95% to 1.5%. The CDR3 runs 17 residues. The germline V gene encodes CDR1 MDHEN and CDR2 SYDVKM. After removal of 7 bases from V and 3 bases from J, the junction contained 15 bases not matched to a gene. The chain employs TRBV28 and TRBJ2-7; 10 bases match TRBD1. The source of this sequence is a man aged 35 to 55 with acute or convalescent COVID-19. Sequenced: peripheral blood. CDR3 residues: CASKTDMGGQGYYEQYF. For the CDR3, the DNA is TGTGCCAGCAAAACTGACATGGGGGGACAGGGGTACTACGAGCAGTACTTC.